The source of this T cell receptor (beta chain) is a study of control samples from healthy donors and cancer patients. This CDR3 comprises 16 residues. The V and J ends lost 1 base and 2 bases, in that order; junction bases with no gene match: 8. CDR1 and CDR2 (germline): SGHKS, YYEKEE (reference sequence). Some clones are missing from TCRdb's copy, which holds only in-frame ones; the method was immunoSEQ multiplex PCR. Altogether 150,000 to 190,000 clones are present, roughly 92% being singletons, with the ten largest covering 2% to 2.5%. The sequenced sample was blood. This chain uses TRBV5-5 with TRBJ2-7; 8 positions match TRBD1. The sequence came from a middle-aged man in good health. The DNA of the CDR3 is TGTGCCAGCAGCTTGTCCCCCGACAGGGGTGCCTACGAGCAGTACTTC. Amino acids: CASSLSPDRGAYEQYF.